This T cell receptor (beta chain) was observed in a study of blood T cell repertoires in COVID-19 (dated by TCRdb to about 2020). In terms of the full investigation: The collaborator samples originated in the United States, Italy and Spain and spanned the acute and convalescent phases of COVID-19. The prospective study material was composed of cDNA or gDNA derived from T cells, B-cell-depleted T cells, or PBMCs. Deeply sampled blood TCRbeta repertoires from subjects exposed to, actively infected with, or recovered from COVID-19 were included in the dataset. A freely available public database, intended as a resource for researchers studying the immune response to SARS-CoV-2, is where the repertoires were released. The samples were drawn from the first 160 participants of the ongoing ImmuneRACE study and from 950 to 1,500 subjects provided by 6 global collaborators. Nearly every sample came with metadata listing a de-identified subject ID, COVID-19 status, age in years and sex. Where available, HLA class I and class II types were taken from metadata supplied by the sample provider and were not determined by assay-based typing.

The immunoSEQ Assay, a bias-controlled multiplex PCR, was used to amplify TCRbeta CDR3 regions from genomic DNA. Turning to the authors' computational methods: Nucleated cell counts per sample were estimated from amplification of reference gene primers within the assay. Sequence reads were collapsed and filtered to measure the absolute abundance of every unique TCRbeta CDR3 rearrangement. For each sample, productive Simpson clonality was calculated as the square root of Simpson's diversity index over productive rearrangements. Drawn from immuneACCESS, this table holds only the in-frame rearrangements with V and J called that TCRdb kept. Clones are partly lost; checked studies trace under half to an unresolved V gene and leave the rest unexplained. The V and J calls and clone size were taken over from that table, and D and trimming were inferred from the DNA. The sample contains fewer than 300,000 clones, 70% to 85% of them found a single time. The top ten clones comprise 2.5% to 4% of the sample.

Whole blood was collected in K2EDTA tubes by collaborating institutions according to the institutions' own protocols. For TCRbeta analysis, collaborators shipped samples in one of three forms: frozen whole blood, isolated PBMCs, or DNA extracted from either of those sample types. Beyond this particular receptor, the publication reports: The amount of clinical and demographic metadata varied by source and participant and was provided uncurated.

This clone was detected a few times. Its antigen is not yet known. Base qualities are not provided; no much larger clone lies one nucleotide away. Its CDR3 holds 19 amino acids, cysteine through phenylalanine. Of all the DNA, just the CDR3 is kept, 57 bases in frame from base 1. The trim is 3 bases for V and 7 bases for J, with a gap of 30 bases between the germline ends. According to the germline V gene, CDR1 reads SGHAT and CDR2 reads FQNNGV. The sequence was collected from an elderly woman with acute or convalescent COVID-19. Material for sequencing was peripheral blood. The chain was built from TRBV11-2 and TRBJ2-5; the D gene is perhaps TRBD2, from 6 matching bases. The CDR3 amino acid sequence is: CASSLTRGGVLLPPGTQYF. The sequenced DNA is TGTGCCAGCAGCTTGACTAGAGGAGGGGTCTTACTACCTCCAGGGACCCAGTACTTC.